This T cell receptor beta chain originates from a study of radiotherapy plus CTLA-4 blockade in lung cancer. Sequencing used immunoSEQ multiplex PCR; TCRdb keeps in-frame clones, though not all of them. In the table there are 50,000 to 85,000 clones, about 80% of which are singletons. The CDR3 runs 16 residues. CDR1 and CDR2 from the germline V gene are SGHVS and FQNEAQ. Between the trimmed V and J ends, which lost 1 base and 5 bases, there was a span of 18 bases. In this sample, this clone turned up a few times. The antigen is not known. Study outcomes and limitations: Blood TCR clones of tumor origin expanded after radiotherapy plus ipilimumab.

Participants had chemo-refractory metastatic non-small-cell lung cancer and were treated with focal radiation plus ipilimumab CTLA-4 blockade. The clonotype was recovered from a human donor with non-small cell lung cancer who had a partial response to radiotherapy plus ipilimumab. This chain links TRBV7-8 with TRBJ2-7, with D perhaps TRBD2 (6 bases). The sequencing used peripheral blood, collected from a patient treated with radiotherapy plus ipilimumab. CDR3 amino acids: CASSLVQIGRPHEQYF. Here the CDR3 DNA reads TGTGCCAGCAGCTTAGTACAAATCGGGAGACCCCACGAGCAGTACTTC.